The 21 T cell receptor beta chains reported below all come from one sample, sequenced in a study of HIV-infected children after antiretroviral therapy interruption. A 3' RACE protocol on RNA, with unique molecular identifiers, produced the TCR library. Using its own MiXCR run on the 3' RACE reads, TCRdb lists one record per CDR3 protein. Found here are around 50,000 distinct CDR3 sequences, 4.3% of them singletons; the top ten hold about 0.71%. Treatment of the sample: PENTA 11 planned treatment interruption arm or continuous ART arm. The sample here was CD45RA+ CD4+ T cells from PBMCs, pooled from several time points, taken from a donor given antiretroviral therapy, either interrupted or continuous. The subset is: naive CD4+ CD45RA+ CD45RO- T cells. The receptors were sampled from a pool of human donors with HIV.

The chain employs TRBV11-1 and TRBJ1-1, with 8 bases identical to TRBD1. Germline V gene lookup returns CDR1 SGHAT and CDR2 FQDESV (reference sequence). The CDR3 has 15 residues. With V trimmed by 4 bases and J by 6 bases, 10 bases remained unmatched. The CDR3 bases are TGTGCCAGCAGCTACGGTCGGGACAGGCCTGCTGAAGCTTTCTTT. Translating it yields CASSYGRDRPAEAFF.

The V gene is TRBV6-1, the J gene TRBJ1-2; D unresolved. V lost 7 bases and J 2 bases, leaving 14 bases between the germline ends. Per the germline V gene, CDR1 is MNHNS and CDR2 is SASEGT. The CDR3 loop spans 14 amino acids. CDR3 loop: CASTPGFKNYGYTF. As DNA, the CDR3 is TGTGCCAGCACGCCGGGATTTAAGAACTATGGCTACACCTTC.

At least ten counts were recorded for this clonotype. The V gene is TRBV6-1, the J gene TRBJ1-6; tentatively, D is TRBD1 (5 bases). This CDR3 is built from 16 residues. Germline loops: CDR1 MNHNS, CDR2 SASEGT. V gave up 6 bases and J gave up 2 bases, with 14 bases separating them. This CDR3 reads CASSSGLLTYNSPLHF. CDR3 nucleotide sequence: TGTGCCAGCAGCTCGGGACTGCTCACCTATAATTCACCCCTCCACTTT.

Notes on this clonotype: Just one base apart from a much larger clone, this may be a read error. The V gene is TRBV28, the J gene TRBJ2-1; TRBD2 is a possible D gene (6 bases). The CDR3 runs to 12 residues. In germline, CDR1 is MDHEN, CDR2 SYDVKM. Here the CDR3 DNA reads TGTGTCAGCAGTCCGGGGGAGAATGAGCAGTTCTTC. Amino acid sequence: CVSSPGENEQFF.

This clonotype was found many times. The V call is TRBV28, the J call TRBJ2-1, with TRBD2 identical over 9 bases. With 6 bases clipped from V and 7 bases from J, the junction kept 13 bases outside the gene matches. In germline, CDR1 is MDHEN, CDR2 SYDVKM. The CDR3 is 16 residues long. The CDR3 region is CASRPSQRGAGNEQFF. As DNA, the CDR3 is TGTGCCAGCAGACCATCCCAGCGGGGGGCGGGGAATGAGCAGTTCTTC.

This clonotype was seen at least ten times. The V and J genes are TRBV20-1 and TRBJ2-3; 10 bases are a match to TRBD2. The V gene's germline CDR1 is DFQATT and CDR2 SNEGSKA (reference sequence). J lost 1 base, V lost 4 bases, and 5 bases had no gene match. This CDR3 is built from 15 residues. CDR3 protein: CSAILAGDGTDTQYF. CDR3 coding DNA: TGCAGTGCTATCCTAGCGGGGGACGGCACAGATACGCAGTATTTT.

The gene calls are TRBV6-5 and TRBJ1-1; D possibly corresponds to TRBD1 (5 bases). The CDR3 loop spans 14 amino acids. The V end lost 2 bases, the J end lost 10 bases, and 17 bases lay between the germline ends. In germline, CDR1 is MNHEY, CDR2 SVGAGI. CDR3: CASSYDQGSGPAFF. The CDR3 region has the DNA TGTGCCAGCAGTTACGATCAGGGATCAGGCCCAGCTTTCTTT.

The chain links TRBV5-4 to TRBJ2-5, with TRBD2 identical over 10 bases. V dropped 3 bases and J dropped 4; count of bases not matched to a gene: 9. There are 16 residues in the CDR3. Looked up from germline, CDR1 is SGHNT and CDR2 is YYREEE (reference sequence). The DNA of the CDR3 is TGTGCCAGCAGCTCGTCGGTAGCGGGGGGCGGAGAGACCCAGTACTTC. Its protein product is CASSSSVAGGGETQYF.

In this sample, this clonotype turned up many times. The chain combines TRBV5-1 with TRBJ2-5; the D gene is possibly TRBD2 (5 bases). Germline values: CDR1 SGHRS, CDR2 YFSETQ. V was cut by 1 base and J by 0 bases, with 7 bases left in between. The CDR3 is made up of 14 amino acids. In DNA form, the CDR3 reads TGCGCCAGCAGCTTGCCGGACTACCAAGAGACCCAGTACTTC. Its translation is CASSLPDYQETQYF.

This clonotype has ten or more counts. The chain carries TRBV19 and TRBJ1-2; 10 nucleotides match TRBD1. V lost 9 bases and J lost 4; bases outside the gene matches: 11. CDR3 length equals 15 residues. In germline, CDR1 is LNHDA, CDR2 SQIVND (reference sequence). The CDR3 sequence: CASIPDRGRSYGYTF. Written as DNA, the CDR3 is TGTGCCAGCATCCCCGACAGGGGGCGAAGCTATGGCTACACCTTC.

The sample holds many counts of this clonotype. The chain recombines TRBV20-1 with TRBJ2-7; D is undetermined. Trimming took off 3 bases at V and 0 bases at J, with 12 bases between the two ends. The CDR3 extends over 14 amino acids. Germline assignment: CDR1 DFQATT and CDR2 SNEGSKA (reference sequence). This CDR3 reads CSASLGQLSYEQYF. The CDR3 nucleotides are TGCAGTGCTAGTCTCGGCCAGCTCTCCTACGAGCAGTACTTC.

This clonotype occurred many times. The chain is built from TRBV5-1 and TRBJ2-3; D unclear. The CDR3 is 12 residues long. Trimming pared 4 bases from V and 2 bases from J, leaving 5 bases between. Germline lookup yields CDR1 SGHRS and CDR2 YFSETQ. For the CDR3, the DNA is TGCGCCAGCAGCCGATCCACAGATACGCAGTATTTT. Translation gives CASSRSTDTQYF.

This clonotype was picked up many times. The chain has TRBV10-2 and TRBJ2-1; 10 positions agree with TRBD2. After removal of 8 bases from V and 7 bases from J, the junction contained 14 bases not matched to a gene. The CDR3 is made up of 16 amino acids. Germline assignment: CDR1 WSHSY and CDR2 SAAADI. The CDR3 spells CASPGSGGASENEQFF. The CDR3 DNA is TGCGCCAGCCCCGGGAGCGGGGGGGCATCTGAAAATGAGCAGTTCTTC.

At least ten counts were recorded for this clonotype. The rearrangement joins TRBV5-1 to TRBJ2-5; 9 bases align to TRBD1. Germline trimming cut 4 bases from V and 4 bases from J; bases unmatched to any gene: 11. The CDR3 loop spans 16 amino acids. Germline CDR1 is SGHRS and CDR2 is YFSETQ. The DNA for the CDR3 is TGCGCCAGCAGCCGAACGGGACAGGGAGACACAGAGACCCAGTACTTC. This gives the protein CASSRTGQGDTETQYF.

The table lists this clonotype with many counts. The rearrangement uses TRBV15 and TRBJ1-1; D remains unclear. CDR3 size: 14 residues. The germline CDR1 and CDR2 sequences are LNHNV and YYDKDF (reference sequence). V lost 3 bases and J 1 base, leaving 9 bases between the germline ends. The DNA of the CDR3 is TGTGCCACCAGCAGGGAAGCGGAGAACACTGAAGCTTTCTTT. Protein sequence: CATSREAENTEAFF.

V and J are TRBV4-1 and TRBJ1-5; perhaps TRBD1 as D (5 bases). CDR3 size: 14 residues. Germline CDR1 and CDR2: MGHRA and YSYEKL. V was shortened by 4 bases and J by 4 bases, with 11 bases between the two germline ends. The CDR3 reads CASSRDSYNQPQHF. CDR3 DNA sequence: TGCGCCAGCAGCCGCGACAGCTATAATCAGCCCCAGCATTTT.

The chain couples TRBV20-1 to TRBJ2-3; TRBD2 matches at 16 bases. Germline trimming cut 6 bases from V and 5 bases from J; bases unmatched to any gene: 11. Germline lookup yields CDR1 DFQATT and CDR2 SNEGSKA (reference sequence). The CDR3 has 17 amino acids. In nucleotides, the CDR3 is TGCAGTGCGGTGCCGGGACTAGCGGGGGGGGTACGAGATACGCAGTATTTT. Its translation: CSAVPGLAGGVRDTQYF.

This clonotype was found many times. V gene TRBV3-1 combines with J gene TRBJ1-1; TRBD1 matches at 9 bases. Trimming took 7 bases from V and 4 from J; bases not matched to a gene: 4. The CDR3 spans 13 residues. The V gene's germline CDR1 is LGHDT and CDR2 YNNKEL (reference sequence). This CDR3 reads CASTSQGATEAFF. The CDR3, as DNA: TGTGCCAGCACCTCACAGGGGGCCACTGAAGCTTTCTTT.

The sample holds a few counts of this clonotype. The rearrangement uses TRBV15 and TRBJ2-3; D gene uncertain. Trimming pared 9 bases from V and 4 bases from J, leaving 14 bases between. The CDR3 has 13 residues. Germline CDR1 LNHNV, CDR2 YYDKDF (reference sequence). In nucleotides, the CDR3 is TGTGCCACGCAAAATGTGGCGGCAGATACGCAGTATTTT. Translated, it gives CATQNVAADTQYF.

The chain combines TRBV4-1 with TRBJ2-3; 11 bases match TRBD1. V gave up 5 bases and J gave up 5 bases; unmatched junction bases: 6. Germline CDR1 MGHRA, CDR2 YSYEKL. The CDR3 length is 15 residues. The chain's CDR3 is CASSKPGQGGDTQYF. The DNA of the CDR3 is TGCGCCAGCAGCAAACCGGGACAGGGGGGAGATACGCAGTATTTT.

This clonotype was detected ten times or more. The CDR3 protein is CASSLGGQPGYTF. For the CDR3, the DNA is TGTGCCAGCAGCTTAGGAGGGCAGCCTGGCTACACCTTC. This chain links TRBV7-2 with TRBJ1-2; D not resolved. The V end lost 1 base, the J end lost 7 bases, and 10 bases lay between the germline ends. The germline CDR1 and CDR2 sequences are SGHTA and FQGNSA. This CDR3 is built from 13 residues.